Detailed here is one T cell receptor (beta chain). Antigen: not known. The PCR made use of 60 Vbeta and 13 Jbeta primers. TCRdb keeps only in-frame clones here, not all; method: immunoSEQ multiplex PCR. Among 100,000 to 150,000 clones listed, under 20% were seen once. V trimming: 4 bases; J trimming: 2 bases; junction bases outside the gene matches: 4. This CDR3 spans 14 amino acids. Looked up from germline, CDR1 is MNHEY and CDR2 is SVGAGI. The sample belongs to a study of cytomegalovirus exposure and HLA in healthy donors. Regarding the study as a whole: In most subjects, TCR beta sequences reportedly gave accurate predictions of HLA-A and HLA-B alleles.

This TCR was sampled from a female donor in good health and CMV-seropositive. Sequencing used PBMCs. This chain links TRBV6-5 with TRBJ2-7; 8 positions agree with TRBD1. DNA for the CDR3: TGTGCCAGCAGTTCCGGACAGGGCCCCTACGAGCAGTACTTC. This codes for CASSSGQGPYEQYF.